Below are 27 T cell receptor beta chains sequenced from a single sample in a study of blood T cell repertoires in COVID-19. The protocol was immunoSEQ multiplex PCR, while the TCRdb copy is restricted to in-frame clones and leaves out a portion. The table includes roughly 39,000 clones, around 89% detected once. Sequenced input: peripheral blood. These receptor sequences come from a man younger than 40 with active or convalescent COVID-19.

J is TRBJ2-1 and V is TRBV5-5, with TRBD2 matching over 13 bases. The CDR3 consists of 16 residues. Germline V gives CDR1 SGHKS, CDR2 YYEKEE (reference sequence). The junction had 4 bases not matched to a gene; V was cut back by 4 bases and J by 3 bases. CDR3 in DNA: TGTGCCAGCAGCAGGACTAGCGGGGGATACTACAATGAGCAGTTCTTC. Its translation: CASSRTSGGYYNEQFF.

The gene calls are TRBV5-1 and TRBJ2-5; 7 bases map to TRBD1. The CDR3 totals 14 residues. Germline V gives CDR1 SGHRS, CDR2 YFSETQ. V was clipped by 5 bases and J by 2 bases; unmatched bases: 6. The CDR3 DNA reads TGCGCCAGCAGTTACGGGACAGTTCAAGAGACCCAGTACTTC. Protein: CASSYGTVQETQYF.

DNA for the CDR3: TGCGCCAGCAGCCAAGCTACAGGGAATCAGCCCCAGCATTTT. This sequence encodes CASSQATGNQPQHF. V is TRBV4-1 and J is TRBJ1-5; perhaps TRBD1 as D (6 bases). CDR1 and CDR2 from the germline V gene are MGHRA and YSYEKL. V was clipped by 1 base and J by 4 bases, with 8 bases between them. The CDR3 runs to 14 residues.

The V and J genes are TRBV7-9 and TRBJ1-2; D gene uncertain. Trimming removed 3 bases from V and 7 bases from J, with 9 bases in between. Germline-derived CDR1 and CDR2 are SEHNR and FQNEAQ (reference sequence). The CDR3 loop spans 12 amino acids. The CDR3 DNA reads as TGTGCCAGCAGCTTCGGGGTCTCTGGCTACACCTTC. Translation: CASSFGVSGYTF.

This chain links TRBV4-3 with TRBJ2-3, with D possibly matching TRBD2 (5 bases). The CDR3 is made up of 14 amino acids. V dropped 1 base and J dropped 1 base, with 6 bases sitting between them. In germline, CDR1 is LGHNA, CDR2 YSLEER. CDR3 DNA: TGCGCCAGCAGCCAAGCCGGGGGCACAGATACGCAGTATTTT. Amino acid sequence: CASSQAGGTDTQYF.

For the CDR3, the DNA is TGTGCCAGCAGCTTAGGGGTGGGGGCGTATGGCTACACCTTC. Translated, it gives CASSLGVGAYGYTF. The J gene is TRBJ1-2, the V gene TRBV7-9, with D tentatively TRBD1 (6 bases). The CDR3 is made up of 14 amino acids. The V end was cut by 1 base, the J end by 5 bases, with 11 bases between. Germline V gene data show CDR1 as SEHNR and CDR2 as FQNEAQ (reference sequence).

In this sample, this clone turned up a few times. The chain has TRBV6-5 and TRBJ1-1, with 9 bases identical to TRBD1. The V gene's germline CDR1 is MNHEY and CDR2 SVGAGI. The CDR3 spans 13 residues. V gave up 7 bases and J gave up 11 bases; unmatched junction bases: 11. In DNA form, the CDR3 reads TGTGCCAGCAACGGGTTAACAGGGGGCGTCGCTTTCTTT. Its protein is CASNGLTGGVAFF.

The gene calls are TRBV5-1 and TRBJ1-4; D perhaps matches TRBD1 (5 bases). This CDR3 region has 12 residues. CDR1 and CDR2 (germline): SGHRS, YFSETQ. The ends were cut back, 7 bases at V and 2 bases at J, with 6 bases in the middle. CDR3 in amino acids: CASGATNEKLFF. The DNA for the CDR3 is TGCGCCAGCGGGGCGACTAATGAAAAACTGTTTTTT.

The chain has TRBV9 and TRBJ2-1; TRBD2 matches 16 bases. Germline CDR1 reads SGDLS; CDR2 reads YYNGEE. Unmatched junction bases numbered 16, after V lost 4 bases and J lost 6 bases. CDR3 length: 20 residues. CDR3: CASSLYSGTSGRAKFNEQFF. CDR3 nucleotides: TGTGCCAGCAGCTTATACTCCGGGACTAGCGGGAGGGCCAAATTCAATGAGCAGTTCTTC.

The J gene is TRBJ1-6, the V gene TRBV19, with 11 nucleotides matching TRBD1. This CDR3 spans 19 amino acids. The V gene's germline CDR1 is LNHDA and CDR2 SQIVND (reference sequence). The V segment lost 9 bases and the J segment 6 bases; nucleotides outside the gene matches: 19. The CDR3 DNA is TGTGCCAGCTCCTCGACCGGGACAGGGGGTTATAGTTTTAATTCACCCCTCCACTTT. Residues: CASSSTGTGGYSFNSPLHF. The full variable domain, in which reference TRBV19 and TRBJ1-6 provide the parts outside the CDR3, is DGGITQSPKYLFRKEGQNVTLSCEQNLNHDAMYWYRQDPGQGLRLIYYSQIVNDFQKGDIAEGYSVSREKKESFPLTVTSAQKNPTAFYLCASSSTGTGGYSFNSPLHFGNGTRLTVT.

This clone was seen more than once but under ten times. The chain has TRBV7-9 and TRBJ2-7; tentatively, D is TRBD1 (6 bases). The CDR3 spans 13 residues. The V end lost 5 bases, the J end lost 6 bases, and 14 bases lay between the germline ends. The germline CDR1 and CDR2 sequences are SEHNR and FQNEAQ (reference sequence). CDR3 residues: CASSPPGVTEQYV. In DNA, the CDR3 is TGTGCCAGCAGCCCCCCAGGGGTGACCGAGCAGTACGTC.

This chain joins TRBV4-3 and TRBJ2-2; no reliable D call. Trimming shortened V by 0 bases and J by 8 bases, and 7 bases separated the two germline ends. This CDR3 has 13 residues. Germline V gives CDR1 LGHNA, CDR2 YSLEER. CDR3 residues: CASSQDRIGELFF. CDR3 nucleotide sequence: TGCGCCAGCAGCCAAGATAGAATTGGGGAGCTGTTTTTT.

The chain joins TRBV28 to TRBJ1-1, with D possibly TRBD1 on 6 matching bases. The V gene lost 7 bases and the J gene lost 1 base, with 16 bases spanning the gap. CDR1 and CDR2 from the germline V gene are MDHEN and SYDVKM. The CDR3 has 15 amino acids. The CDR3 reads CASNAGVDWNTEAFF. CDR3 sequence (DNA): TGTGCCAGCAACGCAGGGGTGGATTGGAACACTGAAGCTTTCTTT. The entire variable domain, with the rest obtained from reference TRBV28 and TRBJ1-1, is as follows: DVKVTQSSRYLVKRTGEKVFLECVQDMDHENMFWYRQDPGLGLRLIYFSYDVKMKEKGDIPEGYSVSREKKERFSLILESASTNQTSMYLCASNAGVDWNTEAFFGQGTRLTVV.

DNA of the CDR3: TGTGCCAGCAGTGACCCACAGGGCAGGACTGAAGCTTTCTTT. This encodes CASSDPQGRTEAFF. The chain joins TRBV6-1 to TRBJ1-1, with D possibly TRBD1 on 6 matching bases. Trimming shortened V by 3 bases and J by 5 bases, and 13 bases separated the two germline ends. This CDR3 has 14 amino acids. Germline CDR1 is MNHNS and CDR2 is SASEGT.

The count of this clone is one. The chain is built from TRBV20-1 and TRBJ2-7, with 8 positions matching TRBD1. The CDR3 extends over 14 amino acids. Germline CDR1 is DFQATT and CDR2 is SNEGSKA (reference sequence). J lost 3 bases, V lost 3 bases, and 7 bases had no gene match. CDR3 DNA: TGCAGTGCTAGTCGGACAGGGAAGGTCTACGAGCAGTACTTC. Encoded protein: CSASRTGKVYEQYF.

The chain recombines TRBV19 with TRBJ1-6, with D uncertain. The length of the CDR3 is 16 residues. Deletions cut 4 bases from V and 8 bases from J, with 18 bases between. Germline CDR1 is LNHDA and CDR2 is SQIVND (reference sequence). The CDR3 DNA is TGTGCCAGTAGTACGACCCCGGGAAGGGATGATTCACCCCTCCACTTT. As protein: CASSTTPGRDDSPLHF.

This clone was counted once. The J gene is TRBJ1-2, the V gene TRBV2, with a possible D match to TRBD1 (5 bases). V was pared by 2 bases and J by 1 base, with 11 bases between. In germline, CDR1 is SNHLY, CDR2 FYNNEI. The CDR3 runs to 15 residues. DNA of the CDR3: TGTGCCAGCAGTGAATTGGGCAGGGTTAACTATGGCTACACCTTC. Translated: CASSELGRVNYGYTF.

This chain uses TRBV24-1 with TRBJ2-3, with a weak D call TRBD2 (6 bases). Germline CDR1 KGHDR, CDR2 SFDVKD. V was shortened by 3 bases and J by 2 bases, with 11 bases between the two germline ends. The CDR3 length is 15 residues. The CDR3, as DNA: TGTGCCACCAGTGATCGGGGGAGTTACACAGATACGCAGTATTTT. It yields the protein CATSDRGSYTDTQYF.

This sequence joins TRBV9 and TRBJ2-3; 7 bases map to TRBD2. The CDR3 length is 13 residues. Germline V CDR1 and CDR2: SGDLS, YYNGEE. The V gene end was trimmed by 3 bases and the J gene end by 2 bases; junction bases not matched to a gene: 0. CDR3 in amino acids: CASSGDYTDTQYF. The CDR3 bases are TGTGCCAGCAGCGGGGACTACACAGATACGCAGTATTTT.

The rearrangement links TRBV10-3 to TRBJ1-1; 9 positions agree with TRBD1. The length of the CDR3 is 17 residues. In germline, CDR1 is ENHRY, CDR2 SYGVKD. The ends lost 0 bases at V and 0 bases at J; junction bases unmatched: 5. The CDR3 loop reads CAISESQGQGVNTEAFF. The CDR3 DNA sequence: TGTGCCATCAGTGAGTCTCAGGGACAGGGAGTGAACACTGAAGCTTTCTTT.

V gene TRBV6-2 or TRBV6-3 combines with J gene TRBJ2-1; 7 bases are a match to TRBD2. V lost 2 bases to trimming and J lost 7 bases; unmatched junction nucleotides: 8. The length of the CDR3 is 15 residues. Germline CDR1 reads MNHEY; CDR2 reads SVGEGT. CDR3 in DNA: TGTGCCAGCAGTTACGGGACTACTTGGCCAAATGAGCAGTTCTTC. Its protein product is CASSYGTTWPNEQFF.

The rearrangement links TRBV19 to TRBJ2-3, with D possibly TRBD1 on 5 matching bases. Trimming shortened V by 3 bases and J by 6 bases, and 25 bases separated the two germline ends. In germline, CDR1 is LNHDA, CDR2 SQIVND (reference sequence). This CDR3 comprises 18 residues. The CDR3 region is CASSIQARAWGHRDTQYF. The CDR3 coding sequence is TGTGCCAGTAGTATTCAGGCCAGGGCGTGGGGCCATCGGGATACGCAGTATTTT.

The genes are TRBV7-2 and TRBJ2-3, with 13 nucleotides matching TRBD2. The length of the CDR3 is 17 residues. Germline CDR1 reads SGHTA; CDR2 reads FQGNSA. V dropped 2 bases and J dropped 4; count of bases not matched to a gene: 6. In DNA, the CDR3 is TGTGCCAGCAGCTTATTACTAGCGGGGGGGCGGCCAGATACGCAGTATTTT. As protein: CASSLLLAGGRPDTQYF.

About this clone: Within the sample, other DNA sequences also encode this same CDR3. The rearrangement links TRBV2 to TRBJ2-7; tentative D call: TRBD1 (6 bases). Germline V CDR1 and CDR2: SNHLY, FYNNEI. The CDR3 length is 12 residues. V lost 6 bases and J 3 bases, leaving 9 bases between the germline ends. The CDR3 sequence is CASSEQGYEQYF. The CDR3, as DNA: TGTGCCAGCAGCGAACAGGGCTACGAGCAGTACTTC.

This clone was counted once. The genes are TRBV15 and TRBJ2-1; TRBD1 agrees at 8 bases. V was pared by 1 base and J by 5 bases, with 4 bases of the junction left unmatched. There are 15 residues in the CDR3. The germline V gene has CDR1 LNHNV and CDR2 YYDKDF (reference sequence). CDR3 nucleotides: TGTGCCACCAGCAGAGTAGGACAGGGCCACAATGAGCAGTTCTTC. Amino acids: CATSRVGQGHNEQFF.

This clone was observed once. J is TRBJ1-4 and V is TRBV2; D is ambiguous. The V gene's germline CDR1 is SNHLY and CDR2 FYNNEI. The CDR3 sequence is 13 residues long. Trimming shortened V by 4 bases and J by 4 bases, and 7 bases separated the two germline ends. The CDR3: CASSGRSNEKLFF. Written as DNA, the CDR3 is TGTGCCAGCAGTGGACGGAGTAATGAAAAACTGTTTTTT.

The V gene is TRBV28, the J gene TRBJ1-2; D is possibly TRBD1 (5 bases). V was trimmed by 3 bases and J by 4 bases, leaving 12 bases between them. From germline, CDR1 is MDHEN and CDR2 SYDVKM. This CDR3 region has 14 residues. CDR3 in amino acids: CASSLGTPLYGYTF. The CDR3, as DNA: TGTGCCAGCAGTTTGGGGACTCCCCTCTATGGCTACACCTTC.